This T cell receptor beta chain stems from a study of T cells in Graves' hyperthyroidism and ophthalmopathy. Amplified regions were TCR beta CDR3 sequences from RNA transcripts. During a first-round RT-PCR of the TCR CDR3, the HTBI primer set was used. TCRdb ran MiXCR on the multiplex PCR reads and lists one entry per CDR3 protein. The sample consists of around 520,000 distinct CDR3 sequences, roughly 24% of them appearing once. The study included ophthalmopathy patients with Clinical Activity Score at least 3, NOSPECS grade at least 4 and duration under 3 months. This sample holds PBMCs from about 9.3 ml fresh peripheral blood. This clonotype has ten or more counts. Its cognate antigen is unknown. The trim removed 5 bases at V and 4 bases at J, leaving 1 base unmatched. This CDR3 has 13 amino acids. CDR1 is DFQATT, CDR2 SNEGSKA, per germline (reference sequence). Study observations and caveats: Researchers found most expanded thyroid clonotypes above 0.001 in blood as well.

The chain has TRBV20-1 and TRBJ2-7; 14 nucleotides line up with TRBD2. The sample taken for sequencing was blood. This clonotype was sampled from a woman between 25 and 40 years old with Graves' ophthalmopathy. The DNA of the CDR3 is TGCAGTGCTGGGACTAGCGGGAGTTACGAGCAGTACTTC. Its translation: CSAGTSGSYEQYF.